This entry is about one TCR beta chain. Antigen: not known. While the first cohort had several hundred subjects, the donors belonged to the separate validation cohort of roughly 130 subjects. The data derive from a study of cytomegalovirus exposure and HLA in healthy donors. Assay: immunoSEQ multiplex PCR; the TCRdb copy retains only in-frame clones and omits some. This table has 150,000 to 200,000 clones, about 85% appearing once. Study-level results: Subsequent analysis revealed that first-cohort TCR clusters tended to co-occur in the 120 or so validation repertoires.

Germline CDR1 is LNHDA and CDR2 is SQIVND (reference sequence). Trimming removed 10 bases from V and 1 base from J, with 10 bases in between. The CDR3 contains 13 residues. The clonotype comes from a young man in good health and CMV-seropositive. Sequenced: PBMCs. The V call is TRBV19, the J call TRBJ1-4; D is undetermined. CDR3 in DNA: TGTGCCACCCGCGAGCTAACTAATGAAAAACTGTTTTTT. Encoded protein: CATRELTNEKLFF. The whole variable domain, filled in from reference TRBV19 and TRBJ1-4, reads DGGITQSPKYLFRKEGQNVTLSCEQNLNHDAMYWYRQDPGQGLRLIYYSQIVNDFQKGDIAEGYSVSREKKESFPLTVTSAQKNPTAFYLCATRELTNEKLFFGSGTQLSVL.